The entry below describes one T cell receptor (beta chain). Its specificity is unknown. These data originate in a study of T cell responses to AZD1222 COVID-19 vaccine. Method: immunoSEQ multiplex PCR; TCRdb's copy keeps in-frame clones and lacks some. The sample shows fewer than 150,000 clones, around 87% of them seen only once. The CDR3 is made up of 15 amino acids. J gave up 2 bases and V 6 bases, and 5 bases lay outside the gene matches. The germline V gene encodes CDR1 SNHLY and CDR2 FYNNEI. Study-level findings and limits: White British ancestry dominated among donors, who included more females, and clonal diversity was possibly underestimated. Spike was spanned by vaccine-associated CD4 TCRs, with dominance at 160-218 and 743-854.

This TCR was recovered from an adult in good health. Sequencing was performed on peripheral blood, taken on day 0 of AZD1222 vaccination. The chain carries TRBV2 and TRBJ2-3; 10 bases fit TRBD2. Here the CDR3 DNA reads TGTGCCAGCAGCATTAGCGGGGGGCCCACAGATACGCAGTATTTT. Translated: CASSISGGPTDTQYF.